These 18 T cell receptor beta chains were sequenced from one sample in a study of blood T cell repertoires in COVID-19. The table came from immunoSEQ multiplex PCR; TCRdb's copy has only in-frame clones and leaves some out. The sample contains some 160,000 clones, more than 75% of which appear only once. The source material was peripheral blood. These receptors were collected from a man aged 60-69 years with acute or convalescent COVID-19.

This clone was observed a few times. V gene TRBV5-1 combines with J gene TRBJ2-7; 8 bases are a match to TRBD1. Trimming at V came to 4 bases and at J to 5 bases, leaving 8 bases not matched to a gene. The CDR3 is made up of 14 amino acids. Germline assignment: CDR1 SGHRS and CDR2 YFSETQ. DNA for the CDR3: TGCGCCAGCAGCACTCGACAGGGGATCCACGAGCAGTACTTC. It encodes CASSTRQGIHEQYF.

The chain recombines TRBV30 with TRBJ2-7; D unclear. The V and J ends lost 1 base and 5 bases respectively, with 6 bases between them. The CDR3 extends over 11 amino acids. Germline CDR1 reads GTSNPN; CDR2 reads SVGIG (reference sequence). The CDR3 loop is CAWSALDEQYF. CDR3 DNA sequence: TGTGCCTGGAGTGCATTAGACGAGCAGTACTTC.

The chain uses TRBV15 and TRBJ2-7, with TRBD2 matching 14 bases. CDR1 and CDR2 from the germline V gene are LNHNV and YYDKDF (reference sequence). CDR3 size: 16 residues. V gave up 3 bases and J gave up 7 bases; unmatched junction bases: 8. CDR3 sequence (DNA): TGTGCCACCAGCAGCCGACTAGCGGGAGGGAGTCTTGAGCAGTACTTC. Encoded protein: CATSSRLAGGSLEQYF.

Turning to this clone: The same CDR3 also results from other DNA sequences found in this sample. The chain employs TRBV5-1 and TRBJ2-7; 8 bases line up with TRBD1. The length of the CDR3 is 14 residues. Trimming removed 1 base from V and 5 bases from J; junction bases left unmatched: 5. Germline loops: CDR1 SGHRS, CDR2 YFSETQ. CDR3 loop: CASSLQGARDEQYF. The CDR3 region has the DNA TGCGCCAGCAGCTTGCAGGGGGCGAGGGACGAGCAGTACTTC.

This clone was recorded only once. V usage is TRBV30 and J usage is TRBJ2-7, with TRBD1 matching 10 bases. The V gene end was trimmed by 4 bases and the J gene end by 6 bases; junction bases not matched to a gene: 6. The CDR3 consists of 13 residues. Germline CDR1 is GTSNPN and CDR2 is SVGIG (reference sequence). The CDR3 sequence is CAWNAGTGVEQYF. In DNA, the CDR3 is TGTGCCTGGAATGCGGGGACAGGGGTCGAGCAGTACTTC.

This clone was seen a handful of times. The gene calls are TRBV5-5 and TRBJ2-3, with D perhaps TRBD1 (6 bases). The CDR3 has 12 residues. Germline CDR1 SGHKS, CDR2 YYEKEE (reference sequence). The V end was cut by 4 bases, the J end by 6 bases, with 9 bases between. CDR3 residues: CASSRDRDTQYF. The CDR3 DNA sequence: TGTGCCAGCAGCCGTGACAGGGATACGCAGTATTTT.

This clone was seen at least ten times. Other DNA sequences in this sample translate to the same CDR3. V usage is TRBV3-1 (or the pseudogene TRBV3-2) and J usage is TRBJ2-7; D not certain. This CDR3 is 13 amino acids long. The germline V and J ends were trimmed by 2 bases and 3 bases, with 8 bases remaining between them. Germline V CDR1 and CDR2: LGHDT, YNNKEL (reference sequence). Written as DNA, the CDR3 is TGTGCCAGCAGCCAATTCGCAGGCTACGAGCAGTACTTC. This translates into CASSQFAGYEQYF.

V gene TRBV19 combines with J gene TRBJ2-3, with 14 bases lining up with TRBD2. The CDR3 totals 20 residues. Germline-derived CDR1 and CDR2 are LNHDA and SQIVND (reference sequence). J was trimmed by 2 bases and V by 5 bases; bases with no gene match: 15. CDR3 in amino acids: CASSSGLAGGKTLATDTQYF. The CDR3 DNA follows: TGTGCCAGTAGTTCCGGACTAGCGGGAGGAAAAACGCTGGCCACAGATACGCAGTATTTT.

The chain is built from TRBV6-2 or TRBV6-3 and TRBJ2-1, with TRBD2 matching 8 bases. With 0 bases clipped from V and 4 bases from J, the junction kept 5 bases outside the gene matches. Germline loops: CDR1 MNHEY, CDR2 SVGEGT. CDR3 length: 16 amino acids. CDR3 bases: TGTGCCAGCAGTTACTCTGCGGGAGGTAAATACAATGAGCAGTTCTTC. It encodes CASSYSAGGKYNEQFF.

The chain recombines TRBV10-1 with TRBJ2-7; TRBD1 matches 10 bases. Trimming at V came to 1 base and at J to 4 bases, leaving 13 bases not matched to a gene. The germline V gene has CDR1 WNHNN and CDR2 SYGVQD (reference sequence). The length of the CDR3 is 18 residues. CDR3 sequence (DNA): TGCGCCAGCAGTGAGTATCCGGGACAGGGGTTTAGGGGGTACGAGCAGTACTTC. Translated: CASSEYPGQGFRGYEQYF.

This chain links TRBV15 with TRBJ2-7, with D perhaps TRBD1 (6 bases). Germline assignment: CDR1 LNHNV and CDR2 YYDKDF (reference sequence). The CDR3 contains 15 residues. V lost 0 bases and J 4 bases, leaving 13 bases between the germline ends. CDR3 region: CATSRDRIGGYEQYF. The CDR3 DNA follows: TGTGCCACCAGCAGAGATCGGATAGGGGGATACGAGCAGTACTTC.

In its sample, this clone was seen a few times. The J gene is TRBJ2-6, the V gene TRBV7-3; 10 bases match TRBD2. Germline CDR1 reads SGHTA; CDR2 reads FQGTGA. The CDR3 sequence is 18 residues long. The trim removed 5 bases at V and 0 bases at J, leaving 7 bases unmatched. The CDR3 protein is CASSGIAGGFSGANVLTF. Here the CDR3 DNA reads TGTGCCAGCAGCGGGATAGCGGGAGGCTTCTCTGGGGCCAACGTCCTGACTTTC.

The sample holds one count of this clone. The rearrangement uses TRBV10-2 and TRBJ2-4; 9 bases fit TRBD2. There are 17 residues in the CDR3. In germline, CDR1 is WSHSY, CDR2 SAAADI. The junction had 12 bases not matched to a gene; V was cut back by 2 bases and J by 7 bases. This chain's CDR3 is CASSERLAGREVNIQYF. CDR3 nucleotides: TGCGCCAGCAGTGAGCGGCTAGCGGGACGCGAAGTGAACATTCAGTACTTC.

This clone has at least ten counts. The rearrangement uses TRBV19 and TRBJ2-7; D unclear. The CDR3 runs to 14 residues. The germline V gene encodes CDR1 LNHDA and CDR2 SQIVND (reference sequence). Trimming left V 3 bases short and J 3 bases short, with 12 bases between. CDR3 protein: CASSIYAGNYEQYF. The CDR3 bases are TGTGCCAGTAGTATTTACGCAGGAAACTACGAGCAGTACTTC.

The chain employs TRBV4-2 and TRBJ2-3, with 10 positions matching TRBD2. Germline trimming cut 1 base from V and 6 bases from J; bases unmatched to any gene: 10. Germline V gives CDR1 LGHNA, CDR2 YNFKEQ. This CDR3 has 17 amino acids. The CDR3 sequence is CASSQALASGSGDTQYF. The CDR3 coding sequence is TGTGCCAGCAGCCAAGCCCTGGCTAGCGGGAGTGGGGATACGCAGTATTTT.

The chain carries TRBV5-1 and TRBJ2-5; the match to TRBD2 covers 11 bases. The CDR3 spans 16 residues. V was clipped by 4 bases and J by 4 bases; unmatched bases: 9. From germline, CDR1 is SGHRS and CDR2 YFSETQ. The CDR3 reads CASSLTIGLAGETQYF. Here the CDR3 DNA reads TGCGCCAGCAGCCTTACTATCGGACTAGCGGGAGAGACCCAGTACTTC.

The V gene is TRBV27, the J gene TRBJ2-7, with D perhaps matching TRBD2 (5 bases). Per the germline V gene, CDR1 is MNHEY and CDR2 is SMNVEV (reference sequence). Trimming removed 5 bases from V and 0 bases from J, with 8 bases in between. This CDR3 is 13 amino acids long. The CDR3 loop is CASSPGNSYEQYF. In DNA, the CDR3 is TGTGCCAGCAGTCCGGGGAACTCCTACGAGCAGTACTTC.

The CDR3 bases are TGTGCCAGCAGCCAAGGGACTCTAACTAATGAAAAACTGTTTTTT. Its translation is CASSQGTLTNEKLFF. V usage is TRBV3-1 (or the pseudogene TRBV3-2) and J usage is TRBJ1-4, with D unresolved. Germline CDR1 reads LGHDT; CDR2 reads YNNKEL (reference sequence). The CDR3 runs 15 residues. The V gene lost 1 base and the J gene lost 1 base, with 7 bases spanning the gap.